These 28 T cell receptor beta chains share one sample of origin, sequenced in a study of T-cell reconstitution after alpha-beta-depleted transplantation in children. A TCRbeta library incorporating unique molecular identifiers was prepared. TCRdb redid the calling of the PCR reads with MiXCR, one entry per CDR3 protein. Of 300,000 or so distinct CDR3 sequences listed, more than 20% were seen once; the top ten hold 11%. The sequencing here drew on PBMCs, mostly from graft donor cells, taken 180 days after TCRalphabeta/CD19-depleted stem cell transplant. Every receptor here comes from a male patient aged 10 to 17 who had a stem cell transplant for acute lymphoblastic leukemia, so the T cells may come from the graft donor.

This rearrangement joins TRBV19 to TRBJ2-7; D possibly corresponds to TRBD2 (6 bases). The V end was cut by 1 base, the J end by 7 bases, with 17 bases between. This CDR3 comprises 15 residues. Per germline, CDR1 LNHDA and CDR2 SQIVND (reference sequence). The CDR3 loop is CASSIVPLHGGEQYF. As DNA, the CDR3 is TGTGCCAGTAGTATAGTTCCGCTGCATGGGGGGGAGCAGTACTTC.

The rearrangement links TRBV12-5 to TRBJ2-1; D might be TRBD2 (5 bases). Looked up from germline, CDR1 is LGHNT and CDR2 is FRNRAP. This CDR3 comprises 17 residues. Trimming cost V 0 bases and J 8 bases, with 20 bases left between them. CDR3 nucleotides: TGTGCTAGTGGTTTGGTATGGAGCGGTCCAACGGTAGATGAGCAGTTCTTC. This sequence encodes CASGLVWSGPTVDEQFF. Based on the CDR3 plus reference TRBV12-5 and TRBJ2-1, the full variable domain is DARVTQTPRHKVTEMGQEVTMRCQPILGHNTVFWYRQTMMQGLELLAYFRNRAPLDDSGMPKDRFSAEMPDATLATLKIQPSEPRDSAVYFCASGLVWSGPTVDEQFFGPGTRLTVL.

The table lists this clonotype with a few counts. The chain employs TRBV3-1 and TRBJ2-7, with 8 positions matching TRBD1. The junction had 3 bases not matched to a gene; V was cut back by 1 base and J by 1 base. The CDR3 runs 15 residues. The germline gives CDR1 LGHDT, CDR2 YNNKEL (reference sequence). In nucleotides, the CDR3 is TGTGCCAGCAGCCAAGTAGGGACAGGTTCCTACGAGCAGTACTTC. Amino acid sequence: CASSQVGTGSYEQYF.

This clonotype showed up just a few times. The J gene is TRBJ2-4, the V gene TRBV11-2, with D possibly TRBD1 on 6 matching bases. Trimming shortened V by 4 bases and J by 6 bases, and 10 bases separated the two germline ends. The CDR3 is 13 amino acids. CDR1 and CDR2 (germline): SGHAT, FQNNGV. Written as DNA, the CDR3 is TGTGCCAGCAGCTCACAAGGGGGAAACATTCAGTACTTC. Its translation: CASSSQGGNIQYF.

The J gene is TRBJ2-7, the V gene TRBV5-1, with 8 bases matching TRBD1. V lost 5 bases, J lost 6 bases, and 7 bases stayed unmatched. Germline CDR1 is SGHRS and CDR2 is YFSETQ. This CDR3 is built from 13 residues. Here the CDR3 reads CASSPDRVREQYF. CDR3 in DNA: TGCGCCAGCAGTCCGGACAGGGTGCGCGAGCAGTACTTC. Together with reference TRBV5-1 and TRBJ2-7, the CDR3 gives the full variable domain: KAGVTQTPRYLIKTRGQQVTLSCSPISGHRSVSWYQQTPGQGLQFLFEYFSETQRNKGNFPGRFSGRQFSNSRSEMNVSTLELGDSALYLCASSPDRVREQYFGPGTRLTVT.

The chain carries TRBV12-3 or TRBV12-4 and TRBJ2-3; 9 bases fit TRBD2. Losses at the gene ends were 4 bases for V and 10 bases for J; bases not matched to a gene: 9. CDR3 length equals 14 residues. CDR3: CASSYQREVFPQYF. Written as DNA, the CDR3 is TGTGCCAGCAGTTACCAGCGGGAGGTTTTCCCGCAGTATTTT.

This clonotype was seen a few times. The chain carries TRBV15 and TRBJ2-7, with D unclear. Trimming stripped 5 bases from V and 4 bases from J, with 6 bases between. CDR1 is LNHNV and CDR2 is YYDKDF in the germline V gene (reference sequence). The CDR3 covers 11 residues. CDR3 coding DNA: TGTGCCACCAGCTTTACGTACGAGCAGTACTTC. Translated, it gives CATSFTYEQYF. The full variable domain, with the rest looked up from reference TRBV15 and TRBJ2-7, is DAMVIQNPRYQVTQFGKPVTLSCSQTLNHNVMYWYQQKSSQAPKLLFHYYDKDFNNEADTPDNFQSRRPNTSFCFLDIRSPGLGDTAMYLCATSFTYEQYFGPGTRLTVT.

The chain links TRBV4-1 to TRBJ2-6; D remains unclear. The germline CDR1 and CDR2 sequences are MGHRA and YSYEKL. The V end was cut by 4 bases, the J end by 1 base, with 8 bases between. This CDR3 has 15 residues. CDR3 amino acids: CASSPISSGANVLTF. CDR3 nucleotides: TGCGCCAGCAGCCCCATCTCGTCTGGGGCCAACGTCCTGACTTTC.

This clonotype was seen a few times. V and J are TRBV24-1 and TRBJ2-2, with 10 bases that match TRBD2. This CDR3 comprises 18 residues. The V gene end was trimmed by 1 base and the J gene end by 3 bases; junction bases not matched to a gene: 7. The germline CDR1 and CDR2 sequences are KGHDR and SFDVKD. CDR3 nucleotides: TGTGCCACCAGTGATTTACCCTGGACTAGCGGCTACACCGGGGAGCTGTTTTTT. This sequence encodes CATSDLPWTSGYTGELFF.

V is TRBV18 and J is TRBJ2-1; 11 nucleotides line up with TRBD2. CDR1 KGHSH and CDR2 LQKENI come from the germline V gene. This CDR3 is built from 14 residues. With V trimmed by 4 bases and J by 9 bases, 5 bases remained unmatched. Written as DNA, the CDR3 is TGTGCCAGCTCACTAGCGGGAGGGCACGTTGAGCAGTTCTTC. It yields the protein CASSLAGGHVEQFF.

This clonotype was observed a handful of times. The chain joins TRBV5-1 to TRBJ2-7, with D possibly TRBD1 on 6 matching bases. The germline V gene encodes CDR1 SGHRS and CDR2 YFSETQ. CDR3 length: 16 amino acids. With 0 bases removed from V and 4 bases from J, the gap between germline ends came to 17 bases. DNA for the CDR3: TGCGCCAGCAGCTTGGGTTACAGGGACCCGCTATACGAGCAGTACTTC. Protein product: CASSLGYRDPLYEQYF.

V and J are TRBV6-5 and TRBJ2-5, with 13 bases lining up with TRBD2. CDR1 is MNHEY and CDR2 is SVGAGI in the germline V gene. CDR3 length: 16 residues. V lost 0 bases, J lost 2 bases, and 0 bases stayed unmatched. CDR3 sequence: CASSYSTSGGQETQYF. The CDR3 DNA reads as TGTGCCAGCAGTTACTCGACTAGCGGGGGGCAAGAGACCCAGTACTTC.

This clonotype came up once. The junction departs from the called germline gene at one end, perhaps through a read error. The J gene is TRBJ2-5, the V gene TRBV27, with D possibly matching TRBD2 (7 bases). Germline lookup yields CDR1 MNHEY and CDR2 SMNVEV (reference sequence). This CDR3 is 15 amino acids long. CDR3 in amino acids: CASKMGRGYQQTQYF. As DNA, the CDR3 is TGTGCCAGCAAGATGGGGAGGGGGTACCAACAGACCCAGTACTTC.

The chain employs TRBV9 and TRBJ1-3, with unresolved D. Germline V gene data show CDR1 as SGDLS and CDR2 as YYNGEE. The CDR3 loop spans 14 amino acids. Trimming removed 4 bases from V and 0 bases from J, with 8 bases in between. The CDR3 nucleotides are TGTGCCAGCAGCTTTCCCCCCTCTGGAAACACCATATATTTT. This gives the protein CASSFPPSGNTIYF.

The J gene is TRBJ1-2, the V gene TRBV7-9, with TRBD1 as a possible D gene (6 bases). This CDR3 comprises 13 residues. The V end lost 5 bases, the J end lost 8 bases, and 15 bases lay between the germline ends. The germline CDR1 and CDR2 sequences are SEHNR and FQNEAQ (reference sequence). The CDR3 DNA follows: TGTGCCAGCAGCCCTACAGGGATTAACGGCTACACCTTC. This translates into CASSPTGINGYTF.

This rearrangement joins TRBV11-1 to TRBJ2-2; TRBD2 agrees at 8 bases. The CDR3 spans 19 residues. CDR1 SGHAT and CDR2 FQDESV come from the germline V gene (reference sequence). The junction had 13 bases not matched to a gene; V was cut back by 3 bases and J by 1 base. The CDR3 here is CASSFRGSGRLKNTGELFF. CDR3 DNA: TGTGCCAGCAGCTTTAGAGGGAGCGGGAGATTGAAGAACACCGGGGAGCTGTTTTTT.

The rearrangement uses TRBV9 and TRBJ2-7; 9 bases are shared with TRBD2. Trimming cost V 0 bases and J 6 bases; bases outside gene matches: 4. Germline V gives CDR1 SGDLS, CDR2 YYNGEE. CDR3 size: 14 residues. The CDR3 bases are TGTGCCAGCAGCGTAGCACTAGCGGGTGCCGAGCAGTACTTC. Translation: CASSVALAGAEQYF.

Only a few counts were recorded for this clonotype. The V call is TRBV25-1, the J call TRBJ2-5, with TRBD1 matching 7 bases. The CDR3 has 15 amino acids. The V gene end was trimmed by 2 bases and the J gene end by 3 bases; junction bases not matched to a gene: 6. Germline V gene lookup returns CDR1 MGHDK and CDR2 SYGVNS. The CDR3 region has the DNA TGTGCCAGCAGTGAAGTGACAGGGACAGAAGAGACCCAGTACTTC. Amino acids: CASSEVTGTEETQYF.

This clonotype was observed a handful of times. The chain combines TRBV7-6 with TRBJ1-1; D is perhaps TRBD1 (6 bases). The CDR3 totals 13 residues. The V and J ends lost 1 base and 7 bases respectively, with 10 bases between them. Germline CDR1 SGHVS, CDR2 FNYEAQ. The CDR3 region is CASSLGKDSEAFF. CDR3 DNA: TGTGCCAGCAGCTTAGGTAAGGACAGTGAAGCTTTCTTT.

This clonotype was counted only a few times. J is TRBJ1-1 and V is TRBV6-1; D remains unclear. V was cut by 7 bases and J by 0 bases, with 9 bases left in between. This CDR3 comprises 13 residues. The germline V gene encodes CDR1 MNHNS and CDR2 SASEGT. CDR3 in amino acids: CASTRRVNTEAFF. The CDR3 coding sequence is TGTGCCAGCACTCGAAGGGTGAACACTGAAGCTTTCTTT.

This clonotype was detected only a few times. The rearrangement links TRBV12-3 or TRBV12-4 to TRBJ1-2; 7 nucleotides agree with TRBD1. The J segment lost 5 bases and the V segment lost 6 bases, leaving 6 bases of the junction unmatched. CDR3 length equals 13 residues. CDR3 in amino acids: CASSYRGGYGYTF. DNA of the CDR3: TGTGCCAGCAGCTACAGGGGCGGTTATGGCTACACCTTC.

This clonotype was counted only a few times. The CDR3 coding sequence is TGTGCCAGCAGTTTAGGACTAGAGAACACCGGGGAGCTGTTTTTT. This encodes CASSLGLENTGELFF. The chain recombines TRBV12-3 or TRBV12-4 with TRBJ2-2, with TRBD2 as a possible D gene (6 bases). The V and J ends lost 1 base and 1 base respectively, with 7 bases between them. This CDR3 contains 15 residues.

This chain links TRBV7-2 with TRBJ2-3; TRBD2 is a possible D gene (6 bases). The germline V and J ends were trimmed by 2 bases and 0 bases, with 9 bases remaining between them. The length of the CDR3 is 15 residues. Germline-derived CDR1 and CDR2 are SGHTA and FQGNSA. DNA for the CDR3: TGTGCCAGCAGCTTATGGGCGGGAAGCACAGATACGCAGTATTTT. This sequence encodes CASSLWAGSTDTQYF.

This sequence joins TRBV29-1 and TRBJ2-1, with 12 positions matching TRBD2. The trim removed 7 bases at V and 7 bases at J, leaving 5 bases unmatched. This CDR3 has 13 amino acids. The germline CDR1 and CDR2 sequences are SQVTM and ANQGSEA. CDR3 in DNA: TGCAGCGCCCTAGCGGGGGGGGTAAATGAGCAGTTCTTC. It encodes CSALAGGVNEQFF.

The rearrangement uses TRBV24-1 and TRBJ2-3; 8 bases line up with TRBD1. The V gene's germline CDR1 is KGHDR and CDR2 SFDVKD. The CDR3 extends over 16 amino acids. The V segment lost 5 bases and the J segment 2 bases; nucleotides outside the gene matches: 8. The CDR3 DNA reads TGTGCCACCAGTGGGACTGGACAGGGCCCCACAGATACGCAGTATTTT. Its translation is CATSGTGQGPTDTQYF.

The V and J genes are TRBV4-1 and TRBJ2-5, with 7 bases lining up with TRBD1. Germline V lookup: CDR1 MGHRA, CDR2 YSYEKL. The CDR3 extends over 13 amino acids. The junction had 4 bases not matched to a gene; V was cut back by 3 bases and J by 6 bases. The CDR3 sequence is CASSQQGEKTQYF. The CDR3 nucleotides are TGCGCCAGCAGCCAGCAGGGGGAAAAGACCCAGTACTTC.

This clonotype came up a few times. This chain links TRBV3-1 with TRBJ1-2, with a tentative D call TRBD1 (5 bases). The CDR3 sequence is 15 residues long. Germline values: CDR1 LGHDT, CDR2 YNNKEL (reference sequence). V was shortened by 4 bases and J by 6 bases, with 18 bases between the two germline ends. The CDR3 sequence: CASSLPGGIPDGYTF. For the CDR3, the DNA is TGTGCCAGCAGCCTCCCTGGGGGGATCCCCGATGGCTACACCTTC.

There are a few counts of this clonotype. The J gene is TRBJ2-7, the V gene TRBV5-1; 7 bases align to TRBD1. The CDR3 is made up of 14 amino acids. Germline assignment: CDR1 SGHRS and CDR2 YFSETQ. The trim removed 2 bases at V and 6 bases at J, leaving 8 bases unmatched. CDR3 sequence reads: CASSLDRVLLEQYF. As DNA, the CDR3 is TGCGCCAGCAGCTTAGACAGGGTACTCCTCGAGCAGTACTTC.